The count of the clone carrying this TCR beta chain is one. The sample belongs to a study of T cell changes during pregnancy in multiple sclerosis. Libraries were prepared by immunoSEQ multiplex PCR; TCRdb keeps only in-frame clonotypes and omits some of them. This sample carries tens of thousands of clones, approximately 95% of them seen once, and the ten largest clones take approximately 0.49%. The source was CD4+ T cells from peripheral blood mononuclear cells, collected in the first trimester of pregnancy. The receptor comes from a female donor with multiple sclerosis, enrolled in a pregnancy study.

The CDR3 DNA sequence: TGTGCCAGCAGCTTAGATCGGGGGACCCATCTCCAGCAGAACACTGAAGCTTTCTTT. Residues: CASSLDRGTHLQQNTEAFF. This chain joins TRBV11-1 and TRBJ1-1; TRBD1 might be the D (5 bases). CDR1 SGHAT and CDR2 FQDESV come from the germline V gene (reference sequence). Trimming cost V 1 base and J 1 base, with 22 bases left between them. This CDR3 spans 19 amino acids.